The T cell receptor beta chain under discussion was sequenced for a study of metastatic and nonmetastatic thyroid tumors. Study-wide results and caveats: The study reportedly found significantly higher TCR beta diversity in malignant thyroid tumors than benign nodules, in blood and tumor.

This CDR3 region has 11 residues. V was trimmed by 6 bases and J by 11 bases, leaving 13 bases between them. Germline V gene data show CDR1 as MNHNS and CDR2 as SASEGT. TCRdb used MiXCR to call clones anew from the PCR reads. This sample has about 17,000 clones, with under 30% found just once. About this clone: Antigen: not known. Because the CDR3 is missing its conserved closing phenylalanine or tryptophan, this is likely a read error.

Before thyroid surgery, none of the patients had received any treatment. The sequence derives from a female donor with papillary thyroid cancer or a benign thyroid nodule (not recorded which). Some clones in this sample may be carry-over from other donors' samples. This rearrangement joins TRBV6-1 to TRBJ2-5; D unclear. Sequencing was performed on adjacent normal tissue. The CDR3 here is CASSMGLTQYL. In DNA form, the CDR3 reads TGTGCCAGCAGCATGGGGTTGACACAGTACTTA.